In this sample, the clone carrying this T cell receptor (beta chain) turned up a few times. Its target is unknown. For naive CD8 T cells, sorting used the CD8+CD4-CCR7+CD45RA+ phenotype. The sample comes from a study of molecular identifiers for immune sequencing clone quantification. Study in general: With replicates, the RNA of 20,000 or 100,000 naive CD8 cells was split five ways and four were sequenced. Notes on the study in general: In naive cells, clones above 20 RNA copies held under 1% of molecules, whereas in effector cells they held over 97%.

The V and J ends lost 6 bases and 3 bases respectively, with 15 bases between them. CDR3 length: 14 amino acids. Germline CDR1 reads SGHVS; CDR2 reads FQNEAQ. Listed TCR primers and previously described methods were used for bulk TCR libraries. TCRdb re-called the PCR reads with MiXCR, one entry per CDR3 protein. The table has 45,000 to 55,000 distinct CDR3 sequences, about a third seen once; the top ten hold roughly 3.8%. The chain couples TRBV7-8 to TRBJ2-7; D is unclear. Sequencing used naive CD8+ T cells from blood, with Jurkat cell RNA spiked in. Subset meaning: FACS-sorted CD8+CD4-CCR7+CD45RA+ naive T cells. This clonotype was obtained from a human donor in good health. Some libraries in this study had Jurkat cell RNA spiked in. The CDR3 sequence is CASSYDWRSYEQYF. CDR3 DNA: TGTGCCAGCAGTTACGATTGGCGGAGCTACGAGCAGTACTTC.